The next 21 T cell receptor beta chains were all read from a single sample in a study of regulatory T cells in long-lasting Graves disease. Stated time point: newly diagnosed GD, antithyroid drugs for less than 3 months. Scientists built the TCR library using RNA that was extracted from PBMCs. Both iRepertoire HTBI primers and Arm-PCR of CDR3 regions were used to build the TCR beta libraries. TCRdb reanalysed the multiplex PCR reads using MiXCR and keeps one entry per CDR3 protein. Here the sample spans approximately 480,000 distinct CDR3 sequences, roughly 17% being singletons. These same records also appear under a second study, on T cells in Graves' hyperthyroidism and ophthalmopathy.

Here the sequenced sample was peripheral blood mononuclear cells (PBMCs), taken at new diagnosis, from a patient treated with antithyroid drugs. The receptors derive from a man between 40 and 49 years old with Graves disease.

This clonotype was seen repeatedly, ten times or more. V is TRBV28 and J is TRBJ2-1, with D perhaps TRBD1 (6 bases). V gave up 5 bases and J gave up 5 bases, with 13 bases separating them. In germline, CDR1 is MDHEN, CDR2 SYDVKM. The CDR3 covers 14 residues. As DNA, the CDR3 is TGTGCCAGCAGTGCCCCGGGACAAAACAATGAGCAGTTCTTC. Translating gives CASSAPGQNNEQFF.

This clonotype occurred many times. The genes are TRBV20-1 and TRBJ1-5; TRBD1 is a possible D gene (6 bases). The germline gives CDR1 DFQATT, CDR2 SNEGSKA (reference sequence). Trimming took 3 bases from V and 1 from J, leaving 7 bases between them. This CDR3 contains 13 residues. The CDR3 DNA reads as TGCAGTGCTAGTACAGGGAGCAATCAGCCCCAGCATTTT. This encodes CSASTGSNQPQHF.

Ten or more counts support this clonotype. This chain connects TRBV6-5 to TRBJ2-1; 10 bases align to TRBD2. V lost 2 bases, J lost 7 bases, and 2 bases stayed unmatched. The CDR3 has 14 residues. The germline gives CDR1 MNHEY, CDR2 SVGAGI. CDR3 loop: CASSYSGRENEQFF. CDR3 bases: TGTGCCAGCAGTTACAGCGGGAGGGAGAATGAGCAGTTCTTC.

There are many counts of this clonotype. The germline gene is not matched at one end of the junction; a read error may be the cause. This chain links TRBV20-1 with TRBJ2-5; tentatively, D is TRBD2 (6 bases). This CDR3 is built from 15 residues. Germline-derived CDR1 and CDR2 are DFQATT and SNEGSKA (reference sequence). CDR3 nucleotide sequence: TGCAGTGCCAGAGAGGGAGGAGCGGACCTTAAGGCCCAGTACTTC. This translates into CSAREGGADLKAQYF.

This clonotype has ten or more counts. The genes are TRBV10-3 and TRBJ1-1; D not certain. The CDR3 extends over 13 amino acids. Germline values: CDR1 ENHRY, CDR2 SYGVKD. V was pared by 2 bases and J by 11 bases, with 15 bases between. CDR3: CAISERTDSRAFF. CDR3 coding DNA: TGTGCCATCAGTGAGAGGACGGACTCGCGGGCTTTCTTT.

The V gene is TRBV27, the J gene TRBJ1-2; 9 nucleotides match TRBD1. CDR1 and CDR2 from the germline V gene are MNHEY and SMNVEV (reference sequence). The V segment lost 6 bases and the J segment 4 bases; nucleotides outside the gene matches: 6. There are 14 residues in the CDR3. CDR3 residues: CASRPMDRGYGYTF. CDR3 DNA sequence: TGTGCCAGCAGACCGATGGACAGGGGCTATGGCTACACCTTC.

At least ten counts were recorded for this clonotype. The V gene is TRBV6-1, the J gene TRBJ2-7; 7 nucleotides align to TRBD1. Germline V gives CDR1 MNHNS, CDR2 SASEGT. The CDR3 contains 14 residues. Trimming at V came to 11 bases and at J to 0 bases, leaving 10 bases not matched to a gene. The CDR3 protein is CAGNRDRGSYEQYF. The CDR3 DNA is TGTGCCGGAAACCGGGACAGAGGCTCCTACGAGCAGTACTTC.

V usage is TRBV11-2 and J usage is TRBJ1-3, with 9 bases lining up with TRBD1. The CDR3 runs 17 residues. Trimming removed 0 bases from V and 0 bases from J; junction bases left unmatched: 3. Germline assignment: CDR1 SGHAT and CDR2 FQNNGV. CDR3 region: CASSLEGQGLSGNTIYF. The CDR3 DNA sequence: TGTGCCAGCAGCTTAGAGGGACAGGGTCTCTCTGGAAACACCATATATTTT.

This rearrangement joins TRBV7-6 to TRBJ2-2; D is ambiguous. The CDR3 covers 18 residues. V gave up 1 base and J gave up 2 bases, with 17 bases separating them. Germline CDR1 reads SGHVS; CDR2 reads FNYEAQ. The CDR3 protein is CASSLVSARSANTGELFF. CDR3 nucleotides: TGTGCCAGCAGCTTAGTTTCGGCACGGAGCGCCAACACCGGGGAGCTGTTTTTT.

This clonotype was observed at least ten times. The chain couples TRBV2 to TRBJ2-2; 12 positions match TRBD1. J gave up 5 bases and V 6 bases, and 4 bases lay outside the gene matches. CDR1 SNHLY and CDR2 FYNNEI come from the germline V gene. The CDR3 contains 15 residues. This CDR3 is CASRGTGGSTGELFF. The CDR3, as DNA: TGTGCCAGCAGGGGGACAGGGGGCAGTACCGGGGAGCTGTTTTTT.

This clonotype was observed at least ten times. This sequence joins TRBV18 and TRBJ2-1; D call uncertain. In germline, CDR1 is KGHSH, CDR2 LQKENI. The length of the CDR3 is 14 residues. V shed 6 bases and J shed 0 bases, with 9 bases lying between them. In nucleotides, the CDR3 is TGTGCCAGCTCCCTCAGACTCTCCTACAATGAGCAGTTCTTC. Encoded protein: CASSLRLSYNEQFF.

This clonotype has only a few counts. The chain employs TRBV12-3 or TRBV12-4 and TRBJ2-7; D unresolved. The CDR3 extends over 12 amino acids. Trimming shortened V by 5 bases and J by 6 bases, and 11 bases separated the two germline ends. The chain's CDR3 is CASSPRAREQYF. CDR3 DNA sequence: TGTGCCAGCAGTCCCAGAGCCCGCGAGCAGTACTTC.

Notes on this clonotype: A much larger clone lies a single base off, so this may be a read error. The V and J genes are TRBV5-1 and TRBJ2-3; D ambiguous. The J call is doubtful: the DNA matches TRBJ2-7 better. The CDR3 runs 13 residues. The germline V gene encodes CDR1 SGHRS and CDR2 YFSETQ. This chain's CDR3 is CASSVTPSHEQYF. The CDR3 DNA follows: TGCGCCAGCAGTGTGACTCCCTCCCACGAGCAGTACTTC.

This clonotype was observed at least ten times. The chain links TRBV30 to TRBJ2-3, with D tentatively TRBD2 (6 bases). The V end was cut by 3 bases, the J end by 5 bases, with 21 bases between. CDR3 length equals 16 residues. Germline values: CDR1 GTSNPN, CDR2 SVGIG (reference sequence). The CDR3 protein is CAWRAMAGRFGDTQYF. Here the CDR3 DNA reads TGTGCCTGGAGAGCCATGGCGGGAAGATTTGGAGATACGCAGTATTTT. The full variable domain, rest sourced from reference TRBV30 and TRBJ2-3, is SQTIHQWPATLVQPVGSPLSLECTVEGTSNPNLYWYRQAAGRGLQLLFYSVGIGQISSEVPQNLSASRPQDRQFILSSKKLLLSDSGFYLCAWRAMAGRFGDTQYFGPGTRLTVL.

The chain uses TRBV12-3 or TRBV12-4 and TRBJ1-3; 7 bases line up with TRBD1. This CDR3 spans 14 amino acids. The CDR3 is CADGTANSGNTIYF. Written as DNA, the CDR3 is TGTGCAGACGGGACAGCTAACTCTGGAAACACCATATATTTT.

In its sample, this clonotype was seen a few times. The gene calls are TRBV28 and TRBJ2-7; 9 bases fit TRBD1. Losses at the gene ends were 4 bases for V and 4 bases for J; bases not matched to a gene: 5. This CDR3 has 14 amino acids. The germline V gene encodes CDR1 MDHEN and CDR2 SYDVKM. The DNA of the CDR3 is TGTGCCAGCAGTTCAAACGACAGGGGGTACGAGCAGTACTTC. Encoded protein: CASSSNDRGYEQYF.

A note on this clonotype: The germline gene is not matched at one end of the junction; a read error may be the cause. The genes are TRBV2 and TRBJ2-3; 7 bases align to TRBD1. Germline CDR1 and CDR2: SNHLY and FYNNEI. The CDR3 totals 17 residues. CDR3 DNA: TGTGCCAGCAGTGAAATGGCCGGGACAGCCTACACAGATACGCAGTGTTTT. The encoded protein is CASSEMAGTAYTDTQCF. Using reference TRBV2 and TRBJ2-3 for the parts outside the CDR3, the full variable domain is EPEVTQTPSHQVTQMGQEVILRCVPISNHLYFYWYRQILGQKVEFLVSFYNNEISEKSEIFDDQFSVERPDGSNFTLKIRSTKLEDSAMYFCASSEMAGTAYTDTQCFGPGTRLTVL.

The V and J genes are TRBV12-3 or TRBV12-4 and TRBJ2-3; TRBD2 aligns across 8 bases. The CDR3 length is 13 residues. The junction had 4 bases not matched to a gene; V was cut back by 7 bases and J by 4 bases. The CDR3 DNA reads TGTGCCAGCAATAGACTAGCGTCAGATACGCAGTATTTT. Encoded protein: CASNRLASDTQYF.

This clonotype was seen many times. The V and J genes are TRBV6-1 and TRBJ1-1, with 7 bases lining up with TRBD1. The junction had 6 bases not matched to a gene; V was cut back by 8 bases and J by 3 bases. This CDR3 is 13 amino acids long. Germline loops: CDR1 MNHNS, CDR2 SASEGT. The CDR3 sequence is CASQLQGYTEAFF. Written as DNA, the CDR3 is TGTGCCAGCCAACTACAGGGGTACACTGAAGCTTTCTTT.

This clonotype was detected many times. The chain joins TRBV28 to TRBJ2-7; 10 positions agree with TRBD1. From germline, CDR1 is MDHEN and CDR2 SYDVKM. The CDR3 totals 13 residues. V lost 7 bases and J lost 2; bases outside the gene matches: 2. CDR3 bases: TGTGCCAGCACGACAGGGGGCCCCTACGAGCAGTACTTC. Protein sequence: CASTTGGPYEQYF.

As for this clonotype: Given a much more abundant clone one base away, this may be a read error. V gene TRBV27 combines with J gene TRBJ2-1, with D possibly being TRBD2 (5 bases). Trimming cost V 6 bases and J 10 bases, with 19 bases left between them. CDR1 is MNHEY and CDR2 is SMNVEV in the germline V gene (reference sequence). The CDR3 length is 14 residues. The CDR3 loop is CASRFGLASYEQFF. The CDR3 nucleotides read TGTGCCAGCAGGTTCGGGCTAGCTAGTTACGAGCAGTTCTTC.